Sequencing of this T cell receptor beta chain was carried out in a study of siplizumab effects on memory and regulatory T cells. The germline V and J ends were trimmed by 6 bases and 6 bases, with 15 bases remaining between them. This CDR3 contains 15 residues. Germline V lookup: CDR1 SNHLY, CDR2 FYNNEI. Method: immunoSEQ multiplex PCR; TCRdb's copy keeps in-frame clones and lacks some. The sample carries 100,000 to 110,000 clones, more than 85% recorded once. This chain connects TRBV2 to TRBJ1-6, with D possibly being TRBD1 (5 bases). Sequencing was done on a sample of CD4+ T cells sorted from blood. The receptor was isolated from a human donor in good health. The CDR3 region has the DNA TGTGCCAGCAGAAACCGGGACGGGGGTAATTCACCCCTCCACTTT. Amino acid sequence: CASRNRDGGNSPLHF.